This TCR beta chain appears in the sequencing data of a study of CD8+ T cells in alopecia areata. Study-wide points: The presence of one nonresponder keeps the tie between baseline CD8+ expansion and response uncertain.

With regard to this clone: Its antigen is still unknown.

RNA extraction and reverse transcription yielded cDNA as sequencing template. Method: immunoSEQ multiplex PCR; TCRdb's copy keeps in-frame clones and lacks some. The sample has fewer than 250,000 clones, 45% to 75% seen once; the top ten hold approximately 0.63%. Described treatment: oral pan-JAK inhibitor, 5-10 mg twice daily. The sorting of PBMCs gave CD4+ and CD8+ T cells. Germline V gives CDR1 SEHNR, CDR2 FQNEAQ (reference sequence). The length of the CDR3 is 14 residues. The V gene lost 3 bases and the J gene lost 1 base, with 10 bases spanning the gap. The specimen comprised CD4+ T cells sorted from blood, sampled at week 4, from a patient treated with tofacitinib. V and J are TRBV7-9 and TRBJ2-7, with a tentative D call TRBD1 (5 bases). The origin of this receptor is a human donor with alopecia areata. DNA for the CDR3: TGTGCCAGCAGCTTTGAAGGGGTTTCCTACGAGCAGTACTTC. As protein: CASSFEGVSYEQYF.